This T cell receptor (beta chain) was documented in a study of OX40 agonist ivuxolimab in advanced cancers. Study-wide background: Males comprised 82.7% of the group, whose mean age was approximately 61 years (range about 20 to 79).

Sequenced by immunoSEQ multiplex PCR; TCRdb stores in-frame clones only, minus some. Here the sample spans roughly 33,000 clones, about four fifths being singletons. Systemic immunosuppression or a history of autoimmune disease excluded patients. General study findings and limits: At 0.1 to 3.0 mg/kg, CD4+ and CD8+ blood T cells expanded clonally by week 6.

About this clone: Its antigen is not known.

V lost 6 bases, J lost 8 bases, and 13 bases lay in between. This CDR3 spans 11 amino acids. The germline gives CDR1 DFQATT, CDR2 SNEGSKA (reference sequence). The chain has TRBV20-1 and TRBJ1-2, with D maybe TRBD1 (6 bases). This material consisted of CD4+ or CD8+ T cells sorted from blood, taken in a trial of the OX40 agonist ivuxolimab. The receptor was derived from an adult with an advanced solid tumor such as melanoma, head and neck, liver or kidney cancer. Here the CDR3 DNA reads TGCAGTGCCCATCCAGGGGTAGGCTACACCTTC. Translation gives CSAHPGVGYTF.